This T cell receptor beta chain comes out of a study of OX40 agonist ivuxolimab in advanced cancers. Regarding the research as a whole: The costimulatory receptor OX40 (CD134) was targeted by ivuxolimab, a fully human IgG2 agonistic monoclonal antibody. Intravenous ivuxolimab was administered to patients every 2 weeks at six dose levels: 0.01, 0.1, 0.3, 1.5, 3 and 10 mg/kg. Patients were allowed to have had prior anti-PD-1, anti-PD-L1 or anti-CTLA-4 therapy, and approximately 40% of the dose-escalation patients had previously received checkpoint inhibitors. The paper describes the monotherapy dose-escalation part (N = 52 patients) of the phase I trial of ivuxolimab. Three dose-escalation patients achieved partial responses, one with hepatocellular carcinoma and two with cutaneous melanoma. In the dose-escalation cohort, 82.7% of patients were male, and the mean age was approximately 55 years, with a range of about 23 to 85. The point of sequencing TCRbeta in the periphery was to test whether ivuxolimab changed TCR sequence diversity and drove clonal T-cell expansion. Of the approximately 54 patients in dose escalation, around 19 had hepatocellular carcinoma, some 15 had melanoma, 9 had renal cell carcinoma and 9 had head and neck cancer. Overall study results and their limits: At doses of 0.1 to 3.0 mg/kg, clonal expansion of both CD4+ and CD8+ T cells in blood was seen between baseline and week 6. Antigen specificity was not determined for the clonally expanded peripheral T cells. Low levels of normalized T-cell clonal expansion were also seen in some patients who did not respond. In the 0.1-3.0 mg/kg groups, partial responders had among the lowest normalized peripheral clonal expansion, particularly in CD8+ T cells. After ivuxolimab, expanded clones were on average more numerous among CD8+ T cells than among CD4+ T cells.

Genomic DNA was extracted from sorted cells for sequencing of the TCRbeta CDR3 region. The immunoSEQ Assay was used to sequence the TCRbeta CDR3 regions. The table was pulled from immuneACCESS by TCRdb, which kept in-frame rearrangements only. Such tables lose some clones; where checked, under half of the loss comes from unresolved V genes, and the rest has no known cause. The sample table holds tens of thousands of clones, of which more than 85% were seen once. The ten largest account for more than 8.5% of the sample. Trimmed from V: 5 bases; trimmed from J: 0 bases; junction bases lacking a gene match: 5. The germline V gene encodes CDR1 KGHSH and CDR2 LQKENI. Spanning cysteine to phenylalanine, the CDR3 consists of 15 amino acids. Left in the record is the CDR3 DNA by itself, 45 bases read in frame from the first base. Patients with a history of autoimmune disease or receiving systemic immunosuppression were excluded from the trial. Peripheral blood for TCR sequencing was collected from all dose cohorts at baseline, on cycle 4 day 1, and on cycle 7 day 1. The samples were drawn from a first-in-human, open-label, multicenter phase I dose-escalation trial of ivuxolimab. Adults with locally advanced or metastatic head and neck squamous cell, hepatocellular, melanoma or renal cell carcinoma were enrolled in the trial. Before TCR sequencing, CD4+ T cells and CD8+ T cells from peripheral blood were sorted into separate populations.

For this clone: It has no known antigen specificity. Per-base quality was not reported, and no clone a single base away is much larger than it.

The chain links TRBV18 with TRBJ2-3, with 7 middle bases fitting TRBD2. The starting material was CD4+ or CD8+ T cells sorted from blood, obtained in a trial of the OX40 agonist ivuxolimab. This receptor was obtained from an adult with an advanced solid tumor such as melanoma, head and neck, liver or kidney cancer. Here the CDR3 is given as CASSIGTTSTDTQYF. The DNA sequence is TGTGCCAGCTCAATAGGGACTACTAGCACAGATACGCAGTATTTT. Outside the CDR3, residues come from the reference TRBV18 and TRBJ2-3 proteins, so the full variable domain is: NAGVMQNPRHLVRRRGQEARLRCSPMKGHSHVYWYRQLPEEGLKFMVYLQKENIIDESGMPKERFSAEFPKEGPSILRIQQVVRGDSAAYFCASSIGTTSTDTQYFGPGTRLTVL.